The T cell receptor (beta chain) described here comes from a study of cytomegalovirus exposure and HLA in healthy donors. About the study: Samples from HLA-typed donors yielded approximately 80 million unique TCRs in an early data release. Notes on the study in general: Later genetic work tied a missense DCLRE1C variant to beta-chain V and J trimming. Another analysis was done later, and it associated approximately 15,000 TCR beta sequences with HLA alleles at 0.05 false discovery rate. What was likely a sequencing artifact was a cluster of highly shared sequence variants.

Only a few counts were recorded for this clone. No antigen is known for it. The CDR3 has 16 residues. Per germline, CDR1 MNHEY and CDR2 SMNVEV (reference sequence). The V segment lost 3 bases and the J segment 4 bases; nucleotides outside the gene matches: 9. The study ran its PCR with 60 Vbeta and 13 Jbeta primers. Repertoires were generated with immunoSEQ multiplex PCR, while TCRdb's copy carries only in-frame clones and drops some. The table has under 200,000 clones, around 80% seen once. The chain carries TRBV27 and TRBJ2-1; 7 nucleotides match TRBD1. Source material: PBMCs. The TCR was taken from a woman aged 45-60 years in good health and CMV-seronegative. DNA for the CDR3: TGTGCCAGCAGTTTTTACCAGGGACAGTTATACAATGAGCAGTTCTTC. Its translation is CASSFYQGQLYNEQFF.